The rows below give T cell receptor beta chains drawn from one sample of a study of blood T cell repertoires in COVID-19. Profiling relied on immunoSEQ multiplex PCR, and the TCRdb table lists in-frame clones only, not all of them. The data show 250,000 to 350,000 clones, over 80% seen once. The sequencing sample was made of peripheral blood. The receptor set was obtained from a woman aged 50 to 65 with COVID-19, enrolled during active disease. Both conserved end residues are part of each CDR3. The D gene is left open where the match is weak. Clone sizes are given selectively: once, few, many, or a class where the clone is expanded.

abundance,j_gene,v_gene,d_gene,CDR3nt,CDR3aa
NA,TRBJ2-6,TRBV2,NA,TGTGCCAGCAGTGAAATACGAGATTCTGGGGCCAACGTCCTGACTTTC,CASSEIRDSGANVLTF
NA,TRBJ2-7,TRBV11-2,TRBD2,TGTGCCAGCAGCTCCCGGACTAGCCCGATCTACGAGCAGTACTTC,CASSSRTSPIYEQYF
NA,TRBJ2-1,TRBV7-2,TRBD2,TGTGCCAGCAGCTTAGGGGGGGGAGGCCGCCCCTACAATGAGCAGTTCTTC,CASSLGGGGRPYNEQFF
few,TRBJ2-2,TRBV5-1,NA,TGCGCCAGCAGCAGGGGCGGCACCGGGGAGCTGTTTTTT,CASSRGGTGELFF
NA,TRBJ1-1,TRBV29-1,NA,TGCAGCGTTTTAAACCCACGGGGGGGGACTGAAGCTTTCTTT,CSVLNPRGGTEAFF
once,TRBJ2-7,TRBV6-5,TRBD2,TGTGCCAGCGGAGGTAGCGGGAGATCCTACGAGCAGTACTTC,CASGGSGRSYEQYF
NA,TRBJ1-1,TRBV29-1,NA,TGCAGCGTTGGTTTTAAGGGGATGAACACTGAAGCTTTCTTT,CSVGFKGMNTEAFF
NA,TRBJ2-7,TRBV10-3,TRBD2,TGTGCCATCAGTTCTAGCGGGAGACCGGAAGGCGAGCAGTACTTC,CAISSSGRPEGEQYF
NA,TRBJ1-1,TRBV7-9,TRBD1,TGTGCCAGCAGCCCTCCGGGACAGATGAACACTGAAGCTTTCTTT,CASSPPGQMNTEAFF
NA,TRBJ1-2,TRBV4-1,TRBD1,TGCGCCAGCAGCCAAGGGACCGACAGGGTCCATGGCTACACCTTC,CASSQGTDRVHGYTF
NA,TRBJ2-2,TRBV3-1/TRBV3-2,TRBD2,TGTGCCAGCAGCCAGGGACTAGCGGGAGGGCCGAACACCGGGGAGCTGTTTTTT,CASSQGLAGGPNTGELFF
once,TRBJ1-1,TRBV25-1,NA,TGTGCCAGCAGTGTAACAGGGAGTCCTCAAGCTTTCTTT,CASSVTGSPQAFF
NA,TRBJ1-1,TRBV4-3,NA,TGCGCCAGCAGCCAAGGACAGTTGAACACTGAAGCTTTCTTT,CASSQGQLNTEAFF
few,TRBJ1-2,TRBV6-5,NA,TGTGCCAGCAGCCGGGAGGGCGGACGAGGCTACACCTTC,CASSREGGRGYTF
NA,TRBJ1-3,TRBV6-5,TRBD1,TGTGCCAGCAGAGGACAGGGGGCAATGGGAAACACCATATATTTT,CASRGQGAMGNTIYF
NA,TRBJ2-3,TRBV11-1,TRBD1,TGTGCCAGCCGGGACAGGGCAGGGGGTACGCAGTATTTT,CASRDRAGGTQYF
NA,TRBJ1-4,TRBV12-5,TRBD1,TGTGCTAGTGCCGGGGACAGGGGGTTGGGAAAACTGTTTTTT,CASAGDRGLGKLFF
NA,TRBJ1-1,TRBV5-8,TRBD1,TGTGCCAGCAGCTTGGCCTTACAGGGGGCGCGGGAGACTGAAGCTTTCTTT,CASSLALQGARETEAFF
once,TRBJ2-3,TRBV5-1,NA,TGCGCCAGCAGCTTGGCTCCCCTCCTCTCGGATACGCAGTATTTT,CASSLAPLLSDTQYF
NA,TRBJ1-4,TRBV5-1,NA,TGCGCCAGCAGCCCCGGGGAAGAAAAACTGTTTTTT,CASSPGEEKLFF
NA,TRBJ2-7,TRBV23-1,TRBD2,TGCGCCAGCAGTCAATCGACTAGCGGGACTTTCTACAGCTACGAGCAGTACTTC,CASSQSTSGTFYSYEQYF
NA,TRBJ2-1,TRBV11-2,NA,TGTGCCAGCAGTGCCCCGAGCAGAACGACAGGTAATGAGCAGTTCTTC,CASSAPSRTTGNEQFF
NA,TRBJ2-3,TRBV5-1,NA,TGCGCCAGCAGCCGGAGGGTGGGAGATACGCAGTATTTT,CASSRRVGDTQYF
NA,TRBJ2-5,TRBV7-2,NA,TGTGCCAGCAGCGCCCCGGGACATCGGGGCCTAGAGACCCAGTACTTC,CASSAPGHRGLETQYF
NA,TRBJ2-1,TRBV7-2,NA,TGTGCCAGCAGCCCCGAGGACACCCTAGGGCAGTTCTTC,CASSPEDTLGQFF
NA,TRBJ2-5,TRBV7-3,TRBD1,TGTGCCAGCAGCCCGAGGACAGGGGAGGCGGAGACCCAGTACTTC,CASSPRTGEAETQYF
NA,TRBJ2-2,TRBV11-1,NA,TGTGCCAGCAGCTTAGCGGGGCTCCCCGGGGAGCTGTTTTTT,CASSLAGLPGELFF
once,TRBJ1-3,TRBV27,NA,TGTGCCAGCAGGCCCGACAGGCTCTCTGGAAACACCATATATTTT,CASRPDRLSGNTIYF
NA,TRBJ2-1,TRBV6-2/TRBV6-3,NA,TGTGCCAGCAGTCGCCCAGGGGTCCCTCGGGTCGAGCAGTTCTTC,CASSRPGVPRVEQFF
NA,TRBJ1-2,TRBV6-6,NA,TGTGCCAGCAGTCCCCCCGACAGGCGGGATGGCTACACCTTC,CASSPPDRRDGYTF
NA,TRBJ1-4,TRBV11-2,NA,TGTGCCAGCAGCCCACACCGGGGGGCGGAAAAACTGTTTTTT,CASSPHRGAEKLFF
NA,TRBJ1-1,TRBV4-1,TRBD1,TGCGCCAGCAGCCATTCGCCCGGGACAGTGAACACTGAAGCTTTCTTT,CASSHSPGTVNTEAFF
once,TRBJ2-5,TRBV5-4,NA,TGTGCCAGCAGCTTGGCCTTGCAAGAGACCCAGTACTTC,CASSLALQETQYF
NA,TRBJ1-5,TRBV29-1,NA,TGCAGCGTTGGTCTCAGGGATGGAGCCCAGCATTTT,CSVGLRDGAQHF
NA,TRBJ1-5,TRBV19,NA,TGTGCCAGTTCTTCAGGCTTCGGCAATCAGCCCCAGCATTTT,CASSSGFGNQPQHF
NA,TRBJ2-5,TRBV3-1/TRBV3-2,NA,TGTGCCAGCAGCCTCTCCGCTAGCGAAGAGACCCAGTACTTC,CASSLSASEETQYF
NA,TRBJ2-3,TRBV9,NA,TGTGCCAGCAGCGTATCGGGTAGCGATACGCAGTATTTT,CASSVSGSDTQYF